This record looks at one T cell receptor (beta chain) sequence and its context. Its matching antigen is unknown. The data were taken from a study of radiotherapy plus CTLA-4 blockade in lung cancer. Study-level information: Objective response was observed in over 15% of patients, and disease control in roughly 33%.

The CDR3 extends over 19 amino acids. V trimming: 3 bases; J trimming: 5 bases; junction bases outside the gene matches: 19. Germline loops: CDR1 LNHDA, CDR2 SQIVND (reference sequence). Only in-frame clones appear in the TCRdb table, and some are missing; sequencing was by immunoSEQ multiplex PCR. The sample carries some 25,000 clones, over 55% recorded once. General study findings and limits: Interferon-beta and early blood T cell clone dynamics reportedly predicted response best. Tumor-origin TCR clones grew in blood after radiotherapy plus ipilimumab.

The sequence derives from a human donor with non-small cell lung cancer whose response to radiotherapy plus ipilimumab could not be evaluated. V gene TRBV19 combines with J gene TRBJ2-1, with TRBD2 matching 7 bases. This sample comprised peripheral blood, obtained from a patient treated with radiotherapy plus ipilimumab. Here the CDR3 DNA reads TGTGCCAGTAGTATGAATGAATTGAAGCGGGGCCATGGGCACAATGAGCAGTTCTTC. It codes for CASSMNELKRGHGHNEQFF.